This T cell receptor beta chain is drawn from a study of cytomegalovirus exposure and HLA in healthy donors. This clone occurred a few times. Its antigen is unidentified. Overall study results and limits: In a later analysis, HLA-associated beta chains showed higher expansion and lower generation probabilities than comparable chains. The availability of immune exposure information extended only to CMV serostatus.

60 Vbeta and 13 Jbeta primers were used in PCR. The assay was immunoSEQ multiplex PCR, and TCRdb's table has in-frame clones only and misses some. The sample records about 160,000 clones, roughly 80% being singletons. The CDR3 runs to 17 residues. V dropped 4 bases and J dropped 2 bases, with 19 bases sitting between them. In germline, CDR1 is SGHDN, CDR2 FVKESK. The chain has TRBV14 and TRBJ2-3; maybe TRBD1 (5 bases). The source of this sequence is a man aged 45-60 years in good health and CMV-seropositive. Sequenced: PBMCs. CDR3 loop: CASSPQRWGGPTDTQYF. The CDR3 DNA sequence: TGTGCCAGCAGCCCCCAGAGATGGGGCGGCCCCACAGATACGCAGTATTTT. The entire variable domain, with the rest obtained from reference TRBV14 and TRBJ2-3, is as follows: EAGVTQFPSHSVIEKGQTVTLRCDPISGHDNLYWYRRVMGKEIKFLLHFVKESKQDESGMPNNRFLAERTGGTYSTLKVQPAELEDSGVYFCASSPQRWGGPTDTQYFGPGTRLTVL.